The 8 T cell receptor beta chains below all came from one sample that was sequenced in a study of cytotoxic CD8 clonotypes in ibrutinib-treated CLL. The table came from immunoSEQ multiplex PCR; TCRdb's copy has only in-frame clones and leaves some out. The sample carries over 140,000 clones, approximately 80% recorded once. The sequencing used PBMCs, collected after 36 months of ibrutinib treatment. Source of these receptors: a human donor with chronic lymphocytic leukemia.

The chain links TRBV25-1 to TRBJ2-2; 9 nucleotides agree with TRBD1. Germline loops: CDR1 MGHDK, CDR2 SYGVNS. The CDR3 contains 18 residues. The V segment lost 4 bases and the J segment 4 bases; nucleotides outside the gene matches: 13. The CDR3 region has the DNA TGTGCCAGCAGTGGACAGAGCCGGGACAGGGCGGTCACCGGGGAGCTGTTTTTT. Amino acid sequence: CASSGQSRDRAVTGELFF.

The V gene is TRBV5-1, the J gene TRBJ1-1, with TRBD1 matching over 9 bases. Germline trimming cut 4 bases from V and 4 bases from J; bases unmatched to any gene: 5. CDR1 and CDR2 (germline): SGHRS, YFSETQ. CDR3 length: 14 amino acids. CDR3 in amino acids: CASSTGGAGTEAFF. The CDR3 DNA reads TGCGCCAGCAGCACAGGGGGCGCGGGCACTGAAGCTTTCTTT.

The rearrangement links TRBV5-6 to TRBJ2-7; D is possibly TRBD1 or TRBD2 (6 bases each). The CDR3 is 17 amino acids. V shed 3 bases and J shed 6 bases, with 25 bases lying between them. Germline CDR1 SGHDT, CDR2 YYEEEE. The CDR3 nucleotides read TGTGCCAGCAGCTACGACGCGGGGACACATCTACTTTTCGAGCAGTACTTC. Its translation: CASSYDAGTHLLFEQYF.

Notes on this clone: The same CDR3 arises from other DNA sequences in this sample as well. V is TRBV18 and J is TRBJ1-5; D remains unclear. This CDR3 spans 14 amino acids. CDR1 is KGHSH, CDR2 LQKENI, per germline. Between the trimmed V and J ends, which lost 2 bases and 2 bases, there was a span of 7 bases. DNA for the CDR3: TGTGCCAGCTCACCAGGGGATGGCAATCAGCCCCAGCATTTT. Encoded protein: CASSPGDGNQPQHF.

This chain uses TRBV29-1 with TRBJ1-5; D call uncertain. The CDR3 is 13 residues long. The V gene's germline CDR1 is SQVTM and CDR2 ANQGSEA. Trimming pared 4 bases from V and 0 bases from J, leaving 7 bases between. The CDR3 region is CSVGTDSNQPQHF. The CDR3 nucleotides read TGCAGCGTTGGGACCGATAGCAATCAGCCCCAGCATTTT. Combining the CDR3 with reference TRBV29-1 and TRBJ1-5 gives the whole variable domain SAVISQKPSRDICQRGTSLTIQCQVDSQVTMMFWYRQQPGQSLTLIATANQGSEATYESGFVIDKFPISRPNLTFSTLTVSNMSPEDSSIYLCSVGTDSNQPQHFGDGTRLSIL.

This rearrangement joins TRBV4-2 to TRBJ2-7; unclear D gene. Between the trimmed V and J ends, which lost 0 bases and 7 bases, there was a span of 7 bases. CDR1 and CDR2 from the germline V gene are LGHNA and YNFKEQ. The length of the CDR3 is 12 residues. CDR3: CASSQDMREQYF. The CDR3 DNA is TGTGCCAGCAGCCAAGATATGAGGGAGCAGTACTTC.

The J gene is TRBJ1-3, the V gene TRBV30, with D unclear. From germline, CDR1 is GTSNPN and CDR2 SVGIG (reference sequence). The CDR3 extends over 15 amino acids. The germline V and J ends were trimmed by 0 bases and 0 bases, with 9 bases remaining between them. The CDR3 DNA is TGTGCCTGGAGTGTACTCGGACTCTCTGGAAACACCATATATTTT. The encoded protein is CAWSVLGLSGNTIYF.

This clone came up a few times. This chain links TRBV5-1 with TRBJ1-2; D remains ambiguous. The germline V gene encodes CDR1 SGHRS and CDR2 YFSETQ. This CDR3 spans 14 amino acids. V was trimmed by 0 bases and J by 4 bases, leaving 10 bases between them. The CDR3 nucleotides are TGCGCCAGCAGCTTGGAAGCAGGCAGCTATGGCTACACCTTC. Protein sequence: CASSLEAGSYGYTF.